A single sample gave rise to the 25 T cell receptor beta chains below, sequenced in a study of OX40 agonist ivuxolimab in advanced cancers. The assay was immunoSEQ multiplex PCR, and TCRdb's table has in-frame clones only and misses some. The sample lists over 50,000 clones, about 83% occurring once. The sample in question was CD4+ or CD8+ T cells sorted from blood, obtained in a trial of the OX40 agonist ivuxolimab. All receptors derive from an adult with an advanced solid tumor such as melanoma, head and neck, liver or kidney cancer.

The chain recombines TRBV12-5 with TRBJ2-7; D not resolved. The CDR3 is made up of 12 amino acids. Trimming removed 6 bases at V and 2 bases at J, with 8 bases between. Germline CDR1 and CDR2: LGHNT and FRNRAP. CDR3 sequence: CASGPDTYEQYF. The CDR3 nucleotides are TGTGCTAGTGGCCCCGACACCTACGAGCAGTACTTC.

The chain recombines TRBV15 with TRBJ2-3, with a weak D call TRBD1 (6 bases). Per the germline V gene, CDR1 is LNHNV and CDR2 is YYDKDF (reference sequence). The germline V and J ends were trimmed by 5 bases and 3 bases, with 18 bases remaining between them. This CDR3 is 16 amino acids long. In nucleotides, the CDR3 is TGTGCCACCAGCTCCCCGGTTGACAGGACAACAGATACGCAGTATTTT. Amino acids: CATSSPVDRTTDTQYF.

The chain employs TRBV5-6 and TRBJ2-7, with D tentatively TRBD2 (5 bases). CDR3 length: 14 residues. Deletions cut 2 bases from V and 3 bases from J, with 12 bases between. CDR1 and CDR2 from the germline V gene are SGHDT and YYEEEE. The CDR3 bases are TGTGCCAGCAGCTTTATCGGGAACGTCTACGAGCAGTACTTC. This translates into CASSFIGNVYEQYF. Using reference TRBV5-6 and TRBJ2-7 for the parts outside the CDR3, the full variable domain is DAGVTQSPTHLIKTRGQQVTLRCSPKSGHDTVSWYQQALGQGPQFIFQYYEEEERQRGNFPDRFSGHQFPNYSSELNVNALLLGDSALYLCASSFIGNVYEQYFGPGTRLTVT.

The rearrangement joins TRBV29-1 to TRBJ2-5; no clear D. This CDR3 spans 12 amino acids. CDR1 SQVTM and CDR2 ANQGSEA come from the germline V gene. V was trimmed by 2 bases and J by 4 bases, leaving 8 bases between them. CDR3 in amino acids: CSVEFVGETQYF. CDR3 bases: TGCAGCGTTGAATTTGTGGGAGAGACCCAGTACTTC.

The chain has TRBV7-2 and TRBJ1-5; 9 bases fit TRBD1. The CDR3 sequence is 13 residues long. Germline CDR1 is SGHTA and CDR2 is FQGNSA. Unmatched junction bases numbered 2, after V lost 5 bases and J lost 6 bases. The CDR3: CASSVGQGQPQHF. CDR3 DNA sequence: TGTGCCAGCAGCGTGGGACAGGGTCAGCCCCAGCATTTT.

The chain couples TRBV7-2 to TRBJ2-1; no definite D call. The V and J ends lost 5 bases and 4 bases respectively, with 12 bases between them. Germline lookup yields CDR1 SGHTA and CDR2 FQGNSA. The CDR3 extends over 14 amino acids. For the CDR3, the DNA is TGTGCCAGCAGCCAGACCGGGCCTTACAATGAGCAGTTCTTC. Its protein product is CASSQTGPYNEQFF.

This clone was recorded only once. The V call is TRBV19, the J call TRBJ1-2; D perhaps matches TRBD1 (5 bases). Germline-derived CDR1 and CDR2 are LNHDA and SQIVND (reference sequence). V was cut by 4 bases and J by 4 bases, with 19 bases left in between. CDR3 length: 16 amino acids. The CDR3 DNA follows: TGTGCCAGTAGTAGCCTTGAGGGGCGCTTCGGCTATGGCTACACCTTC. The encoded protein is CASSSLEGRFGYGYTF. The full variable domain, its missing parts supplied by reference TRBV19 and TRBJ1-2, is DGGITQSPKYLFRKEGQNVTLSCEQNLNHDAMYWYRQDPGQGLRLIYYSQIVNDFQKGDIAEGYSVSREKKESFPLTVTSAQKNPTAFYLCASSSLEGRFGYGYTFGSGTRLTVV.

The V gene is TRBV2, the J gene TRBJ2-1; D may be TRBD1 or TRBD2 (5 bases each). The germline V and J ends were trimmed by 2 bases and 7 bases, with 12 bases remaining between them. The V gene's germline CDR1 is SNHLY and CDR2 FYNNEI. The CDR3 is made up of 14 amino acids. CDR3 coding DNA: TGTGCCAGCAGTGAACGAGGGACGTGGAATGAGCAGTTCTTC. This translates into CASSERGTWNEQFF.

In its sample, this clone was seen a few times. The chain couples TRBV4-1 to TRBJ1-1; 9 bases align to TRBD1. Germline trimming cut 1 base from V and 0 bases from J; bases unmatched to any gene: 3. CDR1 is MGHRA and CDR2 is YSYEKL in the germline V gene. The CDR3 is 16 residues long. The CDR3 spells CASSQGTGALNTEAFF. CDR3 in DNA: TGCGCCAGCAGCCAAGGGACAGGGGCGCTGAACACTGAAGCTTTCTTT.

V and J are TRBV7-9 and TRBJ1-5, with D tentatively TRBD1 (5 bases). The CDR3 runs to 16 residues. The ends were cut back, 5 bases at V and 4 bases at J, with 18 bases in the middle. Germline assignment: CDR1 SEHNR and CDR2 FQNEAQ (reference sequence). The CDR3 coding sequence is TGTGCCAGCAGCCACGACAGCAGTTGGGGAAATCAGCCCCAGCATTTT. Translated, it gives CASSHDSSWGNQPQHF. The full variable domain, completed using reference TRBV7-9 and TRBJ1-5, is DTGVSQNPRHKITKRGQNVTFRCDPISEHNRLYWYRQTLGQGPEFLTYFQNEAQLEKSRLLSDRFSAERPKGSFSTLEIQRTEQGDSAMYLCASSHDSSWGNQPQHFGDGTRLSIL.

The V call is TRBV11-3, the J call TRBJ2-2; 9 positions agree with TRBD2. The CDR3 has 16 residues. Germline CDR1 SGHNT, CDR2 YENEEA. V trimming: 5 bases; J trimming: 3 bases; junction bases outside the gene matches: 7. CDR3 loop: CASSPSGGKDTGELFF. Written as DNA, the CDR3 is TGTGCCAGCAGCCCGAGCGGGGGGAAAGACACCGGGGAGCTGTTTTTT.

This clone showed up just once. The chain combines TRBV27 with TRBJ1-5; the D is unclear. This CDR3 contains 14 residues. Trimming stripped 6 bases from V and 2 bases from J, with 11 bases between. Per germline, CDR1 MNHEY and CDR2 SMNVEV (reference sequence). This chain's CDR3 is CASSAQSRNQPQHF. The CDR3 bases are TGTGCCAGCAGCGCCCAGAGTCGCAATCAGCCCCAGCATTTT.

This chain joins TRBV7-6 and TRBJ2-2; the match to TRBD1 covers 9 bases. CDR1 and CDR2 (germline): SGHVS, FNYEAQ. The CDR3 covers 14 residues. Trimming cost V 6 bases and J 7 bases; bases outside gene matches: 6. The CDR3 spells CASREQGASGELFF. Here the CDR3 DNA reads TGTGCCAGCAGGGAACAGGGGGCCAGCGGGGAGCTGTTTTTT.

This clone was seen ten or more times. V is TRBV10-2 and J is TRBJ2-7, with 13 bases aligning to TRBD2. CDR1 is WSHSY and CDR2 is SAAADI in the germline V gene. The trim removed 4 bases at V and 6 bases at J, leaving 12 bases unmatched. The CDR3 has 17 amino acids. DNA of the CDR3: TGCGCCAGCAGTGGCCGGGACCTACGGACTAGCGGGAGCGAGCAGTACTTC. Amino acid sequence: CASSGRDLRTSGSEQYF.

The chain couples TRBV11-3 to TRBJ2-7, with D uncertain. Germline CDR1 reads SGHNT; CDR2 reads YENEEA. V lost 1 base to trimming and J lost 6 bases, with 22 bases between them. This CDR3 is built from 17 residues. The CDR3 sequence is CASSLGPGGGGPGEQYF. In DNA form, the CDR3 reads TGTGCCAGCAGCTTAGGCCCCGGTGGCGGTGGCCCCGGCGAGCAGTACTTC. Complete variable domain (other parts from reference TRBV11-3 and TRBJ2-7): EAGVVQSPRYKIIEKKQPVAFWCNPISGHNTLYWYLQNLGQGPELLIRYENEEAVDDSQLPKDRFSAERLKGVDSTLKIQPAELGDSAVYLCASSLGPGGGGPGEQYFGPGTRLTVT.

This chain connects TRBV15 to TRBJ1-4; D not certain. The CDR3 is 13 residues long. Trimming left V 3 bases short and J 4 bases short, with 6 bases between. Per the germline V gene, CDR1 is LNHNV and CDR2 is YYDKDF (reference sequence). The CDR3 bases are TGTGCCACCAGCAGGCAGGTTAATGAAAAACTGTTTTTT. It yields the protein CATSRQVNEKLFF.

The chain is built from TRBV2 and TRBJ2-2; 9 bases are a match to TRBD1. Germline CDR1 reads SNHLY; CDR2 reads FYNNEI. With V trimmed by 7 bases and J by 6 bases, 6 bases remained unmatched. The CDR3 length is 14 residues. CDR3 protein: CASKLTGGAGELFF. CDR3 bases: TGTGCCAGCAAGCTGACAGGGGGGGCCGGGGAGCTGTTTTTT.

The chain uses TRBV2 and TRBJ2-5; tentatively, D is TRBD2 (6 bases). Germline CDR1 reads SNHLY; CDR2 reads FYNNEI. V lost 2 bases and J 5 bases, leaving 12 bases between the germline ends. CDR3 length: 14 amino acids. The CDR3 loop reads CASSESGDGETQYF. The CDR3, as DNA: TGTGCCAGCAGTGAATCGGGGGATGGCGAGACCCAGTACTTC.

V is TRBV6-5 and J is TRBJ1-1; D call uncertain. Germline V gene sequence: CDR1 MNHEY, CDR2 SVGAGI. Between the trimmed V and J ends, which lost 1 base and 1 base, there was a span of 4 bases. This CDR3 has 13 residues. This CDR3 is CASSYFGNTEAFF. The CDR3 coding sequence is TGTGCCAGCAGTTACTTTGGGAACACTGAAGCTTTCTTT.

The chain is built from TRBV7-6 and TRBJ2-1; 12 nucleotides line up with TRBD2. Trimming at V came to 4 bases and at J to 6 bases, leaving 7 bases not matched to a gene. Germline V gives CDR1 SGHVS, CDR2 FNYEAQ. The CDR3 is made up of 16 amino acids. The CDR3 loop reads CASSSSGRGQTNEQFF. The CDR3 DNA reads TGTGCCAGCAGCTCTAGCGGGAGGGGCCAAACCAATGAGCAGTTCTTC.

This clone was seen just once. The chain joins TRBV19 to TRBJ1-5; 10 nucleotides match TRBD1. The J segment lost 6 bases and the V segment lost 6 bases, leaving 8 bases of the junction unmatched. CDR1 is LNHDA, CDR2 SQIVND, per germline (reference sequence). The CDR3 extends over 15 amino acids. CDR3 amino acids: CASRLTGGAGQPQHF. CDR3 sequence (DNA): TGTGCCAGTAGGCTGACAGGGGGCGCCGGTCAGCCCCAGCATTTT. The full variable domain, in which reference TRBV19 and TRBJ1-5 provide the parts outside the CDR3, is DGGITQSPKYLFRKEGQNVTLSCEQNLNHDAMYWYRQDPGQGLRLIYYSQIVNDFQKGDIAEGYSVSREKKESFPLTVTSAQKNPTAFYLCASRLTGGAGQPQHFGDGTRLSIL.

The CDR3 bases are TGTGCCACGCAACCGGGACTAGCGGGGGCGGGAGATACGCAGTATTTT. Amino acid sequence: CATQPGLAGAGDTQYF. V is TRBV10-3 and J is TRBJ2-3; the match to TRBD2 covers 14 bases. The CDR3 spans 16 residues. CDR1 is ENHRY, CDR2 SYGVKD, per germline. The V and J ends lost 10 bases and 5 bases, in that order; junction bases with no gene match: 11.

This chain joins TRBV2 and TRBJ2-3, with a weak D call TRBD1 (6 bases). Germline V lookup: CDR1 SNHLY, CDR2 FYNNEI. Trimming stripped 5 bases from V and 5 bases from J, with 8 bases between. The CDR3 has 12 residues. DNA for the CDR3: TGTGCCAGCAGTTCCAGGGGAGATACGCAGTATTTT. Its translation: CASSSRGDTQYF.

The chain has TRBV19 and TRBJ2-2, with 11 positions matching TRBD1. The CDR3 covers 13 residues. Trimming took 10 bases from V and 5 from J; bases not matched to a gene: 3. From germline, CDR1 is LNHDA and CDR2 SQIVND (reference sequence). CDR3 in DNA: TGTGCCACCCGGGACAGGGGGACCGGGGAGCTGTTTTTT. Amino acids: CATRDRGTGELFF.

The gene calls are TRBV11-2 and TRBJ2-2; no clear D gene. Germline V gene lookup returns CDR1 SGHAT and CDR2 FQNNGV. Trimming pared 3 bases from V and 4 bases from J, leaving 15 bases between. This CDR3 has 16 residues. CDR3 protein: CASSFESIRGTGELFF. CDR3 coding DNA: TGTGCCAGCAGCTTCGAATCCATCCGAGGCACCGGGGAGCTGTTTTTT.